Here is one T cell receptor beta chain with its context. What it binds is not known. With 60 Vbeta and 13 Jbeta primers, the PCR was carried out. Clones were sequenced by immunoSEQ multiplex PCR, and TCRdb holds only the in-frame ones, with some missing. The sample contains under 150,000 clones, roughly two thirds of which appear only once. From germline, CDR1 is MRHNA and CDR2 SNTAGT. V gave up 9 bases and J gave up 5 bases, with 19 bases separating them. The length of the CDR3 is 14 residues. This sample is drawn from a study of cytomegalovirus exposure and HLA in healthy donors. Across the study: Falling in the Caucasian-associated ancestry cluster were 81% of about 400 genotyped donors. Study-level points and caveats: Among TCR sequences, most were rare, though some public TCRs appeared in many donors.

The source is a man aged 18 to 30 in good health and CMV-seropositive. The sequenced material came from PBMCs. V is TRBV6-4 and J is TRBJ1-1; perhaps TRBD1 as D (5 bases). The CDR3 sequence: CARVTGPDYTEAFF. The CDR3 DNA sequence: TGTGCCAGGGTCACAGGTCCGGATTATACTGAAGCTTTCTTT.